The 11 T cell receptor beta chains listed next were all sequenced from one sample in a study of T cell repertoires in cytomegalovirus infection. TCRdb recomputed calls from the reads with MiXCR, one row per CDR3 protein. The top ten hold approximately 4.5% of the sample, which has a few hundred thousand distinct CDR3 sequences, approximately 9.5% seen once. The sequenced sample was PBMCs. These receptors were obtained from a human donor in good health (CMV status not recorded). Some clones in this sample may be carry-over from other donors' samples.

The chain is built from TRBV28 and TRBJ2-2; TRBD2 might be the D (6 bases). The CDR3 contains 14 residues. Germline lookup yields CDR1 MDHEN and CDR2 SYDVKM. Trimming removed 7 bases from V and 5 bases from J, with 14 bases in between. In DNA, the CDR3 is TGTGCCAGCAAGGACTACTCGGTTACCGGGGAGCTGTTTTTT. This gives the protein CASKDYSVTGELFF.

This clonotype was seen a handful of times. The CDR3, as DNA: TGTGCCAGCAGCCCCTCAGGGGTGCCCTCCTACGAGCAGTACTTC. Translation gives CASSPSGVPSYEQYF. The chain carries TRBV9 and TRBJ2-7; TRBD1 is a possible D gene (6 bases). This CDR3 is built from 15 residues. Trimming shortened V by 4 bases and J by 0 bases, and 14 bases separated the two germline ends. Per germline, CDR1 SGDLS and CDR2 YYNGEE.

This clonotype has a count of ten or more. The chain has TRBV6-2 or TRBV6-3 and TRBJ2-1; 16 nucleotides align to TRBD2. The CDR3 is made up of 20 amino acids. V was pared by 4 bases and J by 2 bases, with 11 bases of the junction left unmatched. Germline CDR1 is MNHEY and CDR2 is SVGEGT. The CDR3: CASSSTLGTSGRGTYNEQFF. The CDR3 nucleotides are TGTGCCAGCAGTTCTACTTTGGGGACTAGCGGGAGGGGCACCTACAATGAGCAGTTCTTC.

There are many counts of this clonotype. The chain recombines TRBV7-9 with TRBJ1-1; a possible D gene is TRBD1 (6 bases). The germline CDR1 and CDR2 sequences are SEHNR and FQNEAQ (reference sequence). This CDR3 has 14 amino acids. Trimming took off 1 base at V and 0 bases at J, with 6 bases between the two ends. The CDR3 DNA is TGTGCCAGCAGCTTAGGACAGGTGAACACTGAAGCTTTCTTT. This sequence encodes CASSLGQVNTEAFF. The variable domain in full, completed from reference TRBV7-9 and TRBJ1-1, reads DTGVSQNPRHKITKRGQNVTFRCDPISEHNRLYWYRQTLGQGPEFLTYFQNEAQLEKSRLLSDRFSAERPKGSFSTLEIQRTEQGDSAMYLCASSLGQVNTEAFFGQGTRLTVV.

The table lists this clonotype with a few counts. The chain joins TRBV7-9 to TRBJ2-7; D is ambiguous. V was clipped by 4 bases and J by 5 bases, with 15 bases between them. This CDR3 comprises 14 residues. Germline values: CDR1 SEHNR, CDR2 FQNEAQ (reference sequence). CDR3: CASSYARNRDEQYF. CDR3 nucleotide sequence: TGTGCCAGCAGCTACGCAAGGAATAGAGACGAGCAGTACTTC.

This clonotype occurred a few times. The J gene is TRBJ2-7, the V gene TRBV6-2 or TRBV6-3; tentatively, D is TRBD1 or TRBD2 (5 bases each). Trimming stripped 7 bases from V and 4 bases from J, with 20 bases between. The CDR3 runs to 15 residues. Germline-derived CDR1 and CDR2 are MNHEY and SVGEGT. CDR3 DNA: TGTGCCAGCACCCTCGACAGCGGCGCCGTGTACGAGCAGTACTTC. Protein: CASTLDSGAVYEQYF.

This clonotype has a handful of counts. CDR3 loop: CASSHYGLAGSNEQFF. In DNA, the CDR3 is TGTGCCAGCAGCCACTACGGACTAGCGGGAAGTAATGAGCAGTTCTTC. The V and J genes are TRBV4-2 and TRBJ2-1; 12 bases are shared with TRBD2. V dropped 3 bases and J dropped 7; count of bases not matched to a gene: 7. The CDR3 consists of 16 residues. Germline V gene data show CDR1 as LGHNA and CDR2 as YNFKEQ.

The genes are TRBV7-8 and TRBJ2-1; 11 bases are a match to TRBD2. CDR3 size: 17 residues. Germline V gene lookup returns CDR1 SGHVS and CDR2 FQNEAQ. Trimming at V came to 4 bases and at J to 7 bases, leaving 12 bases not matched to a gene. Here the CDR3 reads CASSWRDLAGGPNEQFF. In DNA form, the CDR3 reads TGTGCCAGCAGCTGGAGGGATTTAGCGGGAGGGCCGAATGAGCAGTTCTTC.

The V and J genes are TRBV6-1 and TRBJ1-6, with a possible D match to TRBD1 (5 bases). The length of the CDR3 is 11 residues. Per the germline V gene, CDR1 is MNHNS and CDR2 is SASEGT. Trimming pared 6 bases from V and 13 bases from J, leaving 10 bases between. CDR3 nucleotides: TGTGCCAGCAGGGCGGGACCGCCCCTCCACTTT. Translation gives CASRAGPPLHF.

The gene calls are TRBV19 and TRBJ2-1; 7 bases align to TRBD2. Germline CDR1 and CDR2: LNHDA and SQIVND (reference sequence). V was pared by 2 bases and J by 8 bases, with 12 bases of the junction left unmatched. This CDR3 is built from 16 residues. DNA for the CDR3: TGTGCCAGTAGTATACGTTCTGGCGGGAGTGCTTATGAGCAGTTCTTC. The encoded protein is CASSIRSGGSAYEQFF.

This clonotype has just a few counts. The chain couples TRBV23-1 to TRBJ2-5; TRBD1 might be the D (6 bases). TRBV23-1 carries the ORF label, with uncertain function. The V end lost 6 bases, the J end lost 3 bases, and 11 bases lay between the germline ends. The CDR3 is 13 residues long. CDR3 loop: CASRDRLKETQYF. The CDR3 DNA sequence: TGCGCCAGCAGGGACAGACTAAAAGAGACCCAGTACTTC.